These 2 T cell receptor beta chains came from one sample sequenced in a study of OX40 agonist ivuxolimab in advanced cancers. Sequenced by immunoSEQ multiplex PCR; TCRdb stores in-frame clones only, minus some. Seen here are around 35,000 clones, around four fifths observed once, and the top ten hold under 45%. Sequences were derived from CD4+ or CD8+ T cells sorted from blood, sampled in a trial of the OX40 agonist ivuxolimab. Every receptor here comes from an adult with an advanced solid tumor such as melanoma, head and neck, liver or kidney cancer.

CDR3 in amino acids: CASSTTGGGEKLFF. Written as DNA, the CDR3 is TGTGCCAGTAGTACGACAGGGGGAGGTGAAAAACTGTTTTTT. The gene calls are TRBV19 and TRBJ1-4; 9 positions match TRBD1. CDR1 is LNHDA and CDR2 is SQIVND in the germline V gene (reference sequence). V lost 4 bases and J lost 7; bases outside the gene matches: 4. The CDR3 is made up of 14 amino acids.

The genes are TRBV5-1 and TRBJ2-2; 14 bases match TRBD2. The J segment lost 7 bases and the V segment lost 4 bases, leaving 9 bases of the junction unmatched. There are 17 residues in the CDR3. Germline lookup yields CDR1 SGHRS and CDR2 YFSETQ. CDR3 in DNA: TGCGCCAGCAGCCCGGGACTAGCGGGGGCCGGGGTCGGGGAGCTGTTTTTT. Translated: CASSPGLAGAGVGELFF.